A single sample gave rise to the 14 T cell receptor beta chains below, sequenced in a study of blood T cell repertoires in COVID-19. The repertoire was sequenced with immunoSEQ multiplex PCR; TCRdb's copy has only in-frame clones and lacks some. The sample contains some 250,000 clones, more than 75% of which appear only once. Source material: PBMCs or T cells enriched from blood (not recorded which). These receptors came from a woman between 35 and 50 years old with acute COVID-19.

This chain connects TRBV4-1 to TRBJ1-5, with 11 bases fitting TRBD1. Germline V gene sequence: CDR1 MGHRA, CDR2 YSYEKL. The CDR3 has 16 amino acids. J was trimmed by 2 bases and V by 4 bases; bases with no gene match: 4. The CDR3 DNA follows: TGCGCCAGCAGCCCTCCGGGACAGGGGGGCAATCAGCCCCAGCATTTT. It is translated as CASSPPGQGGNQPQHF.

This clone was recorded only once. The rearrangement uses TRBV6-4 and TRBJ2-7; 10 bases fit TRBD2. There are 16 residues in the CDR3. With 0 bases clipped from V and 4 bases from J, the junction kept 6 bases outside the gene matches. Germline lookup yields CDR1 MRHNA and CDR2 SNTAGT. For the CDR3, the DNA is TGTGCCAGCAGTGACTCCGGACTAGCGGAATCTTACGAGCAGTACTTC. Translation: CASSDSGLAESYEQYF.

The chain combines TRBV3-1 (or the pseudogene TRBV3-2) with TRBJ2-7; tentatively, D is TRBD1 (5 bases). Germline loops: CDR1 LGHDT, CDR2 YNNKEL (reference sequence). V gave up 1 base and J gave up 7 bases, with 14 bases separating them. The CDR3 runs to 14 residues. The chain's CDR3 is CASSQVVGHREQYF. Written as DNA, the CDR3 is TGTGCCAGCAGCCAAGTCGTGGGGCATAGGGAGCAGTACTTC.

The chain employs TRBV11-2 and TRBJ1-6; a weak D match, TRBD1 (6 bases). With 5 bases removed from V and 10 bases from J, the gap between germline ends came to 15 bases. The germline CDR1 and CDR2 sequences are SGHAT and FQNNGV. The CDR3 runs 14 residues. CDR3 in DNA: TGTGCCAGCAGCCCAGGGGCAGGGCACTCACCCCTCCACTTT. Translating it yields CASSPGAGHSPLHF.

The chain carries TRBV27 and TRBJ2-1; 11 bases line up with TRBD2. The CDR3 loop spans 18 amino acids. V gave up 6 bases and J gave up 4 bases; unmatched junction bases: 14. CDR1 is MNHEY and CDR2 is SMNVEV in the germline V gene (reference sequence). The CDR3 sequence is CASRPGLAAPAPYNEQFF. The CDR3 coding sequence is TGTGCCAGCAGGCCGGGACTAGCGGCCCCGGCCCCTTACAATGAGCAGTTCTTC.

The genes are TRBV9 and TRBJ2-7; D perhaps matches TRBD1 (6 bases). The CDR3 has 15 amino acids. CDR1 and CDR2 (germline): SGDLS, YYNGEE. V was trimmed by 3 bases and J by 2 bases, leaving 15 bases between them. The CDR3 DNA sequence: TGTGCCAGCAGCGGAGGAACTGCAGGGGCCTACGAGCAGTACTTC. As protein: CASSGGTAGAYEQYF.

The chain employs TRBV13 and TRBJ2-7, with 11 bases aligning to TRBD2. Per the germline V gene, CDR1 is PRHDT and CDR2 is FYEKMQ (reference sequence). This CDR3 spans 18 amino acids. V lost 6 bases, J lost 1 base, and 14 bases stayed unmatched. The CDR3 DNA follows: TGTGCCAGCAGGACACTAACTAGCGGGAGTACCCAATCCTACGAGCAGTACTTC. Amino acid sequence: CASRTLTSGSTQSYEQYF.

The chain employs TRBV25-1 and TRBJ2-1; 8 nucleotides agree with TRBD2. This CDR3 is 16 amino acids long. With V trimmed by 5 bases and J by 9 bases, 15 bases remained unmatched. Germline CDR1 reads MGHDK; CDR2 reads SYGVNS. The CDR3 is CASSIDIAGSQGEQFF. For the CDR3, the DNA is TGTGCCAGCAGTATTGACATAGCGGGAAGTCAGGGTGAGCAGTTCTTC.

The rearrangement links TRBV7-8 to TRBJ2-7; D gene ambiguous. Germline CDR1 and CDR2: SGHVS and FQNEAQ. Trimming shortened V by 1 base and J by 6 bases, and 7 bases separated the two germline ends. The CDR3 extends over 12 amino acids. CDR3 nucleotide sequence: TGTGCCAGCAGCTTAGTACCCGGCGAGCAGTACTTC. Translation: CASSLVPGEQYF.

This clone was observed a handful of times. This rearrangement joins TRBV5-6 to TRBJ1-2, with D possibly being TRBD1 (5 bases). CDR1 SGHDT and CDR2 YYEEEE come from the germline V gene. V was clipped by 0 bases and J by 1 base, with 16 bases between them. This CDR3 contains 17 residues. CDR3 DNA sequence: TGTGCCAGCAGCTTGGTCTCCAGGGTGGGTGGTAACTATGGCTACACCTTC. It specifies CASSLVSRVGGNYGYTF.

The chain is built from TRBV5-1 and TRBJ2-2; 8 nucleotides line up with TRBD2. CDR3 length equals 19 residues. V gave up 4 bases and J gave up 0 bases; unmatched junction bases: 14. Germline V CDR1 and CDR2: SGHRS, YFSETQ. The DNA for the CDR3 is TGCGCCAGCAGCCCGGGGGGGATGGGGACGATATCGAACACCGGGGAGCTGTTTTTT. As protein: CASSPGGMGTISNTGELFF.

The chain combines TRBV3-1 (or the pseudogene TRBV3-2) with TRBJ2-2, with a weak D call TRBD1 (6 bases). CDR1 is LGHDT, CDR2 YNNKEL, per germline (reference sequence). The CDR3 length is 14 residues. With 4 bases removed from V and 6 bases from J, the gap between germline ends came to 12 bases. CDR3 loop: CASSPHRDAGELFF. CDR3 DNA sequence: TGTGCCAGCAGCCCTCACAGGGACGCCGGGGAGCTGTTTTTT.

The chain has TRBV7-6 and TRBJ2-3; TRBD2 matches 13 bases. Germline V gene sequence: CDR1 SGHVS, CDR2 FNYEAQ. The CDR3 totals 18 residues. J lost 2 bases, V lost 4 bases, and 9 bases had no gene match. CDR3 residues: CASSSTPGLAGPTDTQYF. The CDR3 DNA is TGTGCCAGCAGCTCGACACCGGGACTAGCGGGACCCACAGATACGCAGTATTTT.

The chain joins TRBV9 to TRBJ1-1; TRBD1 agrees at 9 bases. Germline CDR1 reads SGDLS; CDR2 reads YYNGEE. V lost 3 bases, J lost 7 bases, and 4 bases stayed unmatched. The CDR3 runs 13 residues. CDR3 coding DNA: TGTGCCAGCAGCGGACAGGGGGATAATGAAGCTTTCTTT. It encodes CASSGQGDNEAFF.